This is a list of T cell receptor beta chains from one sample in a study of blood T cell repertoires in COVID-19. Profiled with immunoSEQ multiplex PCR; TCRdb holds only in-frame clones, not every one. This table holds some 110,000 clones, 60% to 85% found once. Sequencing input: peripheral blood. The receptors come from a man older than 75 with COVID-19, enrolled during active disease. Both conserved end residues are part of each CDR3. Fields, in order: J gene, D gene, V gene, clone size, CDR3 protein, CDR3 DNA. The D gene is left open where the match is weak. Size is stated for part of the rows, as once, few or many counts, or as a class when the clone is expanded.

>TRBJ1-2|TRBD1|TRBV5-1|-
CASSLEGQGLYGYTF
TGCGCCAGCAGCTTGGAGGGACAGGGGCTCTATGGCTACACCTTC
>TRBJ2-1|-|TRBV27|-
CASSLYGDYNEQFF
TGTGCCAGCAGTTTATACGGGGACTACAATGAGCAGTTCTTC
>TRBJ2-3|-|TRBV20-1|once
CSASSDTQYF
TGCAGTGCTAGCTCGGATACGCAGTATTTT
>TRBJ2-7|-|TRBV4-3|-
CASSQDIGYLSYEQYF
TGCGCCAGCAGCCAAGATATCGGGTACCTCTCCTACGAGCAGTACTTC
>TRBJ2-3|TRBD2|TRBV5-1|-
CASSFSRREGLYTQYF
TGCGCCAGCAGCTTCAGCCGGCGGGAGGGCCTATATACGCAGTATTTT
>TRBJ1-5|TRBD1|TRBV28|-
CASSSPGQGVGQPQHF
TGTGCCAGCAGTTCCCCGGGACAGGGGGTTGGTCAGCCCCAGCATTTT
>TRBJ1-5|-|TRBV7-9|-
CASSKTGQVNQPQHF
TGTGCCAGCAGCAAAACCGGACAAGTGAATCAGCCCCAGCATTTT
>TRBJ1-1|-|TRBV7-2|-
CASSLNPGRTEAFF
TGTGCCAGCAGCTTAAACCCAGGGAGGACTGAAGCTTTCTTT
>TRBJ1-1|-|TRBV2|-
CASSERGGVTEAFF
TGTGCCAGCAGTGAAAGAGGGGGAGTCACTGAAGCTTTCTTT
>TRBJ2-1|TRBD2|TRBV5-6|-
CASSLKSGSGSEQFF
TGTGCCAGCAGCTTAAAAAGCGGGAGCGGGAGTGAGCAGTTCTTC
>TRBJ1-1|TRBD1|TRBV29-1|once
CSVQGMNTEAFF
TGCAGCGTACAGGGGATGAACACTGAAGCTTTCTTT
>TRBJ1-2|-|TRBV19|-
CASSIAGSQSNYGYTF
TGTGCCAGTAGTATTGCCGGGAGCCAATCTAACTATGGCTACACCTTC
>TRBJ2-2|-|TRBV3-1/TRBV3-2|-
CASSQGSNTGELFF
TGTGCCAGCAGCCAAGGGAGCAACACCGGGGAGCTGTTTTTT
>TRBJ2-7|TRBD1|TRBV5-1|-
CASSGDRSYEQYF
TGCGCCAGCAGCGGGGACAGATCCTACGAGCAGTACTTC
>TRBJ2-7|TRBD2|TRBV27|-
CASIERDLYEQYF
TGTGCCAGCATCGAGCGGGATCTCTACGAGCAGTACTTC
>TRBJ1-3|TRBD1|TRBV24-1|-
CATSLRRQGAEEVGGNTIYF
TGTGCCACCAGTTTAAGACGACAGGGGGCGGAAGAGGTGGGAGGAAACACCATATATTTT
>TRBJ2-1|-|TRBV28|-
CASSWGESWQFF
TGTGCCAGCAGTTGGGGGGAGTCTTGGCAGTTCTTC
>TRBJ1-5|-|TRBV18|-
CASSPYSNQPQHF
TGTGCCAGCTCCCCTTATAGCAATCAGCCCCAGCATTTT
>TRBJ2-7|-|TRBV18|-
CASSPLGGGEQYF
TGTGCCAGCTCACCATTAGGAGGCGGCGAGCAGTACTTC
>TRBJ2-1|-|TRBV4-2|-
CASSQESGGFYNEQFF
TGTGCCAGCAGCCAAGAGTCGGGCGGGTTCTACAATGAGCAGTTCTTC
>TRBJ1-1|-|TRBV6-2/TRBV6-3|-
CASSYNRDTLTEAFF
TGTGCCAGCAGTTACAACCGGGACACCCTCACTGAAGCTTTCTTT
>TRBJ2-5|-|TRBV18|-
CASSPGAERETQYF
TGTGCCAGCTCACCAGGGGCTGAACGGGAGACCCAGTACTTC
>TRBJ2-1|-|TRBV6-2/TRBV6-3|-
CASSYDLGLGEFF
TGTGCCAGCAGTTACGACTTAGGGCTAGGGGAGTTCTTC
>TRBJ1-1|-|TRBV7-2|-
CASRLTGGGDTEAFF
TGTGCCAGCAGGTTAACGGGGGGAGGGGACACTGAAGCTTTCTTT
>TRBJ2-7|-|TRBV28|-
CASSAGLSSYEQYF
TGTGCCAGCAGTGCGGGGCTATCCTCCTACGAGCAGTACTTC
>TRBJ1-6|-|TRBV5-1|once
CASSSGPQGNSPLHF
TGCGCCAGCAGCTCCGGACCCCAGGGAAATTCACCCCTCCACTTT
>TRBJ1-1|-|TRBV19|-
CASSEPGSNTEAFF
TGTGCCAGTAGTGAACCGGGGTCCAACACTGAAGCTTTCTTT
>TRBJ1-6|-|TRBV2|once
CASSGQDYSPLHF
TGTGCCAGCAGTGGGCAGGACTATTCACCCCTCCACTTT
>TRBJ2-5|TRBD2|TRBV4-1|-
CASSPQSLAGIQETQYF
TGCGCCAGCAGCCCCCAAAGCCTAGCGGGGATTCAAGAGACCCAGTACTTC
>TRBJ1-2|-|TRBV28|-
CASSPGPGNNYGYTF
TGTGCCAGCAGTCCAGGCCCGGGGAACAACTATGGCTACACCTTC
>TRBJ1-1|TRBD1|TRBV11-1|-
CASTRDRAANTEAFF
TGTGCCAGCACCCGAGACAGGGCAGCGAACACTGAAGCTTTCTTT
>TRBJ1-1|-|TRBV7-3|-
CASSLEPGVNTEAFF
TGTGCCAGCAGCTTAGAGCCAGGGGTGAACACTGAAGCTTTCTTT
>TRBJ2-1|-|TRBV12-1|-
CASTFAREGYNEQFF
TGTGCCAGCACCTTTGCCCGGGAGGGATACAATGAGCAGTTCTTC
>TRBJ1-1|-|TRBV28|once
CASLTPGDEAFF
TGTGCCAGCTTAACCCCAGGGGATGAAGCTTTCTTT
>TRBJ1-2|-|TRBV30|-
CAWTRPGVSYTF
TGTGCCTGGACCCGGCCAGGGGTAAGCTACACCTTC
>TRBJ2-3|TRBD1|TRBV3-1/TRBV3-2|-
CASSHGQGTDTQYF
TGTGCCAGCAGCCATGGACAGGGCACAGATACGCAGTATTTT
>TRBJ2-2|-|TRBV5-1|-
CASSLQFPGELFF
TGCGCCAGCAGCTTGCAGTTTCCCGGGGAGCTGTTTTTT
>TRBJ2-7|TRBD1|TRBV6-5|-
CASVGDRAYEQYF
TGTGCCAGCGTAGGGGACAGGGCCTACGAGCAGTACTTC
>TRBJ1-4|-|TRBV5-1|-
CASSLVSSATNEKLFF
TGCGCCAGCAGCTTGGTTTCTTCAGCAACTAATGAAAAACTGTTTTTT
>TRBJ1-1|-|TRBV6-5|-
CASIEGGGVTEAFF
TGTGCCAGCATCGAAGGGGGGGGAGTTACTGAAGCTTTCTTT
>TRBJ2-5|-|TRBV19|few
CASRPTGVETQYF
TGTGCCAGTAGGCCGACGGGGGTGGAGACCCAGTACTTC
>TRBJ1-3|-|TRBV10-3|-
CATAGTPGNTIYF
TGTGCCACCGCCGGGACTCCTGGAAACACCATATATTTT
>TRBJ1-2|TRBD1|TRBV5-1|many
CASSSSGTGRYGYTF
TGCGCCAGCAGCTCATCCGGGACAGGGCGATATGGCTACACCTTC
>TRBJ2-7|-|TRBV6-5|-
CASTGGSYEQYF
TGTGCCTCAACCGGCGGCTCCTACGAGCAGTACTTC
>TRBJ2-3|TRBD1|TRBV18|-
CASAAGGEDTQYF
TGTGCCAGCGCGGCAGGGGGCGAAGATACGCAGTATTTT
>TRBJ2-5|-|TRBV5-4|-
CASSLPHQETQYF
TGTGCCAGCAGCTTGCCTCACCAAGAGACCCAGTACTTC
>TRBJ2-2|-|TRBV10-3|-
CAIFREAAGELFF
TGTGCCATCTTCAGGGAGGCAGCCGGGGAGCTGTTTTTT
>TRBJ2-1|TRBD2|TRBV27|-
CASSLVAGISYNEQFF
TGTGCCAGCAGTCTGGTAGCGGGGATATCCTACAATGAGCAGTTCTTC
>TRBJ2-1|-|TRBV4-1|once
CASSHGSANEQFF
TGCGCCAGCAGCCACGGTAGCGCCAATGAGCAGTTCTTC
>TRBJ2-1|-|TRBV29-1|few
CSVGRQESNEQFF
TGCAGCGTTGGGCGACAGGAGAGTAATGAGCAGTTCTTC
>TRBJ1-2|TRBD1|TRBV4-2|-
CASSQEDRGFYGYTF
TGTGCCAGCAGCCAAGAGGACAGGGGGTTCTATGGCTACACCTTC
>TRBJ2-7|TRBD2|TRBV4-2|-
CASSQDLAGESYEQYF
TGTGCCAGCAGCCAAGATTTAGCGGGAGAATCCTACGAGCAGTACTTC
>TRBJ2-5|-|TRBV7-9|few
CASSLGGLQEETQYF
TGTGCCAGCAGCTTAGGGGGACTTCAGGAAGAGACCCAGTACTTC
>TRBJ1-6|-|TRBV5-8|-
CASSLPGDYSPLHF
TGTGCCAGCAGCCTCCCGGGTGACTATTCACCCCTCCACTTT
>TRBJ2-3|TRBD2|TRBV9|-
CASSVRLASGRTPSTDTQYF
TGTGCCAGCAGCGTAAGGTTGGCTAGCGGGAGAACACCTAGCACAGATACGCAGTATTTT
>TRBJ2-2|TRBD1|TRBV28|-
CASTEGDRDTGELFF
TGTGCCAGCACCGAGGGGGACAGAGACACCGGGGAGCTGTTTTTT
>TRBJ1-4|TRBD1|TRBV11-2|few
CASSQGTGGGEKLFF
TGTGCCAGCAGCCAAGGGACAGGGGGAGGTGAAAAACTGTTTTTT
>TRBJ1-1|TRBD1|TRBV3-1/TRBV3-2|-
CASSRLGQGTTEAFF
TGTGCCAGCAGCCGGTTGGGACAGGGGACCACTGAAGCTTTCTTT
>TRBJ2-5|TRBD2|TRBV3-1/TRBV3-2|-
CASSQDNSGRPETQYF
TGTGCCAGCAGCCAAGACAATAGCGGGAGGCCAGAGACCCAGTACTTC